This TCR beta chain was obtained from a study of cytomegalovirus exposure and HLA in healthy donors. Overall study: A subsequent analysis reported that the 110 or so validation repertoires were produced on the same platform that had also been used for the 550 to 750 first-cohort repertoires.

Concerning this clone: The antigen is unknown.

Looked up from germline, CDR1 is MGHRA and CDR2 is YSYEKL. The CDR3 is made up of 14 amino acids. Trimming removed 0 bases at V and 2 bases at J, with 7 bases between. The study's findings and limits: Rare TCR sequences predominated, though certain public TCRs were found in many donors. The tendency of first-cohort TCR clusters to co-occur in the 110 or so validation repertoires emerged from a later analysis.

Profiled with immunoSEQ multiplex PCR; TCRdb holds only in-frame clones, not every one. The profile shows some 170,000 clones, about 89% of them singletons. The source is a man in his late teens or twenties in good health and CMV-seropositive. Source material: PBMCs. This chain connects TRBV4-1 to TRBJ2-5, with a weak D call TRBD1 (5 bases). The CDR3 protein is CASSQDRVQETQYF. The CDR3 DNA sequence: TGCGCCAGCAGCCAAGACAGGGTGCAAGAGACCCAGTACTTC.